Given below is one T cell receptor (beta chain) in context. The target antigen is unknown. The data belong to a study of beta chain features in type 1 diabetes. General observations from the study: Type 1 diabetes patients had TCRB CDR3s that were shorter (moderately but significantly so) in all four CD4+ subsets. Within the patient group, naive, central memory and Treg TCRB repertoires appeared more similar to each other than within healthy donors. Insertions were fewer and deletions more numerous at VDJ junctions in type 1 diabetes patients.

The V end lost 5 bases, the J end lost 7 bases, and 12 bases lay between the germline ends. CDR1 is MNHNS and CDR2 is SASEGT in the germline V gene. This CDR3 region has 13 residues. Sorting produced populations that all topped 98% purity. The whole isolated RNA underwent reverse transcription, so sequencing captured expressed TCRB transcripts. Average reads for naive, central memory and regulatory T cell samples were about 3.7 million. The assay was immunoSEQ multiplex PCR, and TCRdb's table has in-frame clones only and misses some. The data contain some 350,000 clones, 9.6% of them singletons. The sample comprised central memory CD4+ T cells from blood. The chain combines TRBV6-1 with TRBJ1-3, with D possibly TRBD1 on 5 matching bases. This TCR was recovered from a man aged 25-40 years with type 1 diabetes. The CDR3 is CASSTGTANTIYF. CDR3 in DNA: TGTGCCAGCAGTACCGGGACTGCCAACACCATATATTTT.